This T cell receptor beta chain was sequenced in a study of blood T cell repertoires in COVID-19. Study background: Some COVID-19 samples were acute and others convalescent; all came from the United States, Italy and Spain. In each case, the material was cDNA or gDNA derived from T cells, B-cell-depleted T cells, or PBMCs.

This CDR3 has 13 residues. Trimming pared 5 bases from V and 9 bases from J, leaving 15 bases between. Germline-derived CDR1 and CDR2 are SGHKS and YYEKEE (reference sequence). Some clones are missing from TCRdb's copy, which holds only in-frame ones; the method was immunoSEQ multiplex PCR. The table shows roughly 280,000 clones, with more than 80% occurring only once. Participant-given clinical history determined each cohort assignment. What was sequenced was PBMCs or T cells enriched from blood (not recorded which). The rearrangement joins TRBV5-5 to TRBJ2-4; a possible D gene is TRBD2 (5 bases). This sequence was found in a woman under 30 who had recovered from COVID-19. CDR3 residues: CASRPGYEGIQYF. The CDR3 DNA reads TGTGCCAGCAGGCCGGGATATGAGGGCATTCAGTACTTC.